This TCR beta chain comes out of a study of CD8+ T cells in alopecia areata. Turning to the study itself: Treated individuals took tofacitinib by mouth, 5 to 10 mg twice daily.

Treatment given: oral pan-JAK inhibitor, 5-10 mg twice daily. In each case, RNA was isolated and then reverse transcribed into cDNA as the sequencing template. Sequenced by immunoSEQ multiplex PCR; TCRdb stores in-frame clones only, minus some. The sample includes about 270,000 clones, around three fifths of them seen just once. Germline V gene data show CDR1 as SGHDT and CDR2 as YYEEEE. V shed 2 bases and J shed 1 base, with 11 bases lying between them. The CDR3 is made up of 15 amino acids. The source is a human donor with alopecia areata. The rearrangement joins TRBV5-6 to TRBJ2-3, with a possible D match to TRBD2 (5 bases). The sample here was CD4+ T cells sorted from blood, taken at roughly week 52, from a patient treated with tofacitinib. The DNA of the CDR3 is TGTGCCAGCAGCTTCAGTGAGGAGGGCACAGATACGCAGTATTTT. Its translation is CASSFSEEGTDTQYF.